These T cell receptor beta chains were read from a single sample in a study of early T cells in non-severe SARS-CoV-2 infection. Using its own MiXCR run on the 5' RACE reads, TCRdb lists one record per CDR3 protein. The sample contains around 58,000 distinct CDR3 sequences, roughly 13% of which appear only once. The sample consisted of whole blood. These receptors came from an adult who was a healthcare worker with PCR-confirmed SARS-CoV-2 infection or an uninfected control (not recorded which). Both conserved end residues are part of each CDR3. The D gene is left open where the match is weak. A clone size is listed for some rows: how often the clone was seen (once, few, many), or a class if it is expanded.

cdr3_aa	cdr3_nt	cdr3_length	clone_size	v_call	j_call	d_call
CASSLLSPQGRRNTEAFF	TGTGCCAGCAGCTTATTGTCCCCCCAGGGGAGAAGGAACACTGAAGCTTTCTTT	18	.	TRBV7-8	TRBJ1-1	.
CASSLAGDVSDEQFF	TGTGCCAGCAGCTTAGCAGGGGACGTATCGGATGAGCAGTTCTTC	15	few	TRBV7-9	TRBJ2-1	.
CATSDPRGADTQYF	TGTGCCACCAGTGACCCACGAGGGGCAGATACGCAGTATTTT	14	.	TRBV24-1	TRBJ2-3	.
CSVTDRDNQPQHF	TGCAGCGTGACGGACAGGGACAATCAGCCCCAGCATTTT	13	medium-sized	TRBV29-1	TRBJ1-5	TRBD1
CASRPTGTLYGYTF	TGTGCCAGCCGGCCTACAGGAACCCTCTATGGCTACACCTTC	14	many	TRBV6-5	TRBJ1-2	.
CASSPSLQGGSGYTF	TGTGCCAGCAGCCCCTCGCTCCAGGGAGGCAGTGGCTACACCTTC	15	.	TRBV7-9	TRBJ1-2	.
CASSYPQGGRYNEQFF	TGTGCCAGCAGTTACCCGCAGGGGGGACGATACAATGAGCAGTTCTTC	16	many	TRBV6-2/TRBV6-3	TRBJ2-1	.
CATSRDLQGQAFF	TGTGCCACCAGCAGAGATCTACAGGGACAAGCTTTCTTT	13	.	TRBV15	TRBJ1-1	.
CASSATGATEAFF	TGCGCCAGCAGCGCGACAGGGGCCACTGAAGCTTTCTTT	13	.	TRBV5-1	TRBJ1-1	TRBD1
CASSADTYSNQPQHF	TGTGCCAGCAGCGCCGATACCTATAGCAATCAGCCCCAGCATTTT	15	.	TRBV9	TRBJ1-5	.
CASSPSGVHQPQHF	TGTGCCAGCAGTCCGAGTGGGGTACATCAGCCCCAGCATTTT	14	few	TRBV6-6	TRBJ1-5	.
CSAPMGRGIRGNQPQHF	TGCAGTGCCCCGATGGGGCGCGGGATTAGGGGTAATCAGCCCCAGCATTTT	17	many	TRBV20-1	TRBJ1-5	.
CASSLASGTGEQYF	TGTGCCAGCAGCTTGGCGTCCGGGACAGGGGAGCAGTACTTC	14	few	TRBV7-9	TRBJ2-7	TRBD1
CASSTTVTGANVLTF	TGTGCCAGTAGTACGACAGTGACTGGGGCCAACGTCCTGACTTTC	15	many	TRBV19	TRBJ2-6	.
CASSLTAGETQYF	TGTGCCAGCAGCTTAACGGCGGGGGAGACCCAGTACTTC	13	.	TRBV7-2	TRBJ2-5	.
CASSSLLFSGANVLTF	TGTGCCAGCAGCTCGCTCCTTTTCTCGGGGGCCAACGTCCTGACTTTC	16	.	TRBV13	TRBJ2-6	.
CASSLVTDYEQYF	TGTGCCAGCAGCTTAGTCACTGACTACGAGCAGTACTTC	13	many	TRBV7-8	TRBJ2-7	.
CASSSSGAQETQYF	TGTGCCAGCAGCTCATCCGGAGCTCAAGAGACCCAGTACTTC	14	many	TRBV7-3	TRBJ2-5	.
CASSQDSALYEQYF	TGTGCCAGCAGCCAAGACTCAGCCCTCTACGAGCAGTACTTC	14	.	TRBV3-1	TRBJ2-7	.
CASTFDGYGYTF	TGTGCCAGCACCTTCGACGGGTATGGCTACACCTTC	12	.	TRBV6-2/TRBV6-3	TRBJ1-2	.
CASSPSPITSGYNEQFF	TGTGCCAGCAGCCCATCCCCGATTACTAGCGGGTACAATGAGCAGTTCTTC	17	.	TRBV7-3	TRBJ2-1	TRBD2
CASSVGGVSYEQYF	TGTGCCAGCAGCGTGGGTGGGGTCTCCTACGAGCAGTACTTC	14	many	TRBV9	TRBJ2-7	.
CASSVETSPGEQYF	TGTGCCAGCAGCGTAGAAACCTCACCGGGTGAGCAGTACTTC	14	medium-sized	TRBV9	TRBJ2-7	.
CASSLERAGGSYNEQFF	TGTGCCAGCAGCTTAGAACGAGCGGGAGGGTCCTACAATGAGCAGTTCTTC	17	many	TRBV7-9	TRBJ2-1	TRBD2
CASSHNEQFF	TGTGCCAGCTCTCACAATGAGCAGTTCTTC	10	many	TRBV18	TRBJ2-1	.
CASSFRVAGYEQYF	TGTGCCAGCAGTTTTCGTGTGGCGGGGTACGAGCAGTACTTC	14	few	TRBV27	TRBJ2-7	.
CSVAAYEQFF	TGCAGCGTTGCAGCCTATGAGCAGTTCTTC	10	few	TRBV29-1	TRBJ2-1	.
CASSLDKEAFF	TGTGCCAGCAGCCTTGACAAGGAAGCTTTCTTT	11	few	TRBV9	TRBJ1-1	.
CASSLTSQVGEQFF	TGTGCCAGCAGCCTGACTAGCCAGGTCGGTGAGCAGTTCTTC	14	many	TRBV2	TRBJ2-1	TRBD2
CASSSSGTGKRSFF	TGTGCCAGCAGTTCCTCCGGGACAGGGAAGAGATCTTTCTTT	14	many	TRBV12-3/TRBV12-4	TRBJ1-1	TRBD1
CASSRRAGHTEAFF	TGTGCCAGCAGCCGCCGGGCAGGGCACACTGAAGCTTTCTTT	14	many	TRBV7-8	TRBJ1-1	.